The 15 T cell receptor beta chains below all came from one sample that was sequenced in a study of Graves' ophthalmopathy and Graves' hyperthyroidism. TCR beta CDR3 amplification used RNA transcripts. Second-round multiplex PCR came after a first-round RT-PCR that employed HTBI primers. TCRdb analysed the multiplex PCR reads with MiXCR anew, one entry per CDR3 protein. In the table there are around 520,000 distinct CDR3 sequences, less than 40% of which are singletons. The specimen was peripheral blood or thyroid tissue (not recorded which). These receptors were taken from an adult man with Graves' hyperthyroidism.

V and J are TRBV20-1 and TRBJ2-5; TRBD1 matches at 7 bases. The CDR3 contains 15 residues. V gave up 1 base and J gave up 1 base; unmatched junction bases: 6. The V gene's germline CDR1 is DFQATT and CDR2 SNEGSKA (reference sequence). The DNA of the CDR3 is TGCAGTGCTAGAGGGGGACAGACGATCCAAGAGACCCAGTACTTC. This translates into CSARGGQTIQETQYF.

The chain joins TRBV7-3 to TRBJ2-5; 11 bases fit TRBD2. Germline assignment: CDR1 SGHTA and CDR2 FQGTGA. The V segment lost 4 bases and the J segment 5 bases; nucleotides outside the gene matches: 15. The CDR3 totals 18 residues. Here the CDR3 reads CASSSAPVLAGGLETQYF. CDR3 in DNA: TGTGCCAGCAGCTCCGCCCCCGTCCTAGCGGGAGGTTTGGAGACCCAGTACTTC.

The chain carries TRBV19 and TRBJ2-7, with TRBD1 matching over 7 bases. TRBJ2-1 explains the end of the DNA better; the J call may be wrong. The CDR3 has 13 amino acids. CDR1 and CDR2 from the germline V gene are LNHDA and SQIVND (reference sequence). The CDR3 is CASIRQGDHEQFF. In nucleotides, the CDR3 is TGTGCCAGTATTCGGCAGGGGGACCATGAGCAGTTCTTC.

As regards this clonotype: The junction shows a germline mismatch at one end, possibly a read error. V gene TRBV7-9 combines with J gene TRBJ2-3; TRBD1 might be the D (6 bases). This CDR3 is 16 amino acids long. Germline V lookup: CDR1 SEHNR, CDR2 FQNEAQ (reference sequence). The CDR3: CTSSTDRNRVIDTQYF. The CDR3, as DNA: TGTACCAGCAGCACCGATCGAAACAGGGTAATAGATACGCAGTATTTT.

The chain links TRBV20-1 to TRBJ2-7; 8 nucleotides line up with TRBD2. In germline, CDR1 is DFQATT, CDR2 SNEGSKA (reference sequence). The V gene end was trimmed by 8 bases and the J gene end by 1 base; junction bases not matched to a gene: 13. The CDR3 loop spans 15 amino acids. The CDR3 coding sequence is TGCAGTTCCGCTAGCGGGCGGCCGGGGTCCTACGAGCAGTACTTC. Translating gives CSSASGRPGSYEQYF.

This clonotype was recorded a few times. The V call is TRBV27, the J call TRBJ1-3; no clear D gene. Germline V lookup: CDR1 MNHEY, CDR2 SMNVEV (reference sequence). The CDR3 sequence is 15 residues long. Trimming took off 5 bases at V and 0 bases at J, with 11 bases between the two ends. The DNA of the CDR3 is TGTGCCAGCAGTCTCCACGCATACTCTGGAAACACCATATATTTT. As protein: CASSLHAYSGNTIYF.

This clonotype has ten or more counts. The J gene is TRBJ1-2, the V gene TRBV7-9; a possible D gene is TRBD1 (6 bases). Trimming pared 4 bases from V and 0 bases from J, leaving 15 bases between. The CDR3 is made up of 16 amino acids. Germline CDR1 and CDR2: SEHNR and FQNEAQ (reference sequence). The CDR3 bases are TGTGCCAGCAGCTCCCAAACAGGGTTACCTAACTATGGCTACACCTTC. This encodes CASSSQTGLPNYGYTF.

For this clonotype: One base away lies a much larger clone, so this may be a sequencing read error. J is TRBJ1-2 and V is TRBV6-5; no reliable D call. CDR1 is MNHEY, CDR2 SVGAGI, per germline. V lost 3 bases and J 3 bases, leaving 14 bases between the germline ends. The CDR3 has 15 residues. The CDR3 is CASSYRAGFDYGYTF. CDR3 sequence (DNA): TGTGCCAGCAGTTATCGCGCTGGTTTTGACTATGGCTACACCTTC.

This clonotype has ten or more counts. The chain employs TRBV4-1 and TRBJ1-1; unclear D gene. This CDR3 region has 14 residues. The germline V gene has CDR1 MGHRA and CDR2 YSYEKL. V was shortened by 0 bases and J by 3 bases, with 8 bases between the two germline ends. The CDR3 is CASSQEPAYTEAFF. CDR3 nucleotide sequence: TGCGCCAGCAGCCAAGAGCCAGCTTACACTGAAGCTTTCTTT.

In its sample, this clonotype was seen many times. The rearrangement uses TRBV3-1 and TRBJ2-7; TRBD2 agrees at 9 bases. V lost 1 base to trimming and J lost 6 bases; unmatched junction nucleotides: 7. In germline, CDR1 is LGHDT, CDR2 YNNKEL (reference sequence). The CDR3 runs 15 residues. CDR3 nucleotides: TGTGCCAGCAGCCAAGTTGGCCCTAGCGGGACCGAGCAGTACTTC. Translating gives CASSQVGPSGTEQYF.

V is TRBV7-2 and J is TRBJ1-6; possible D gene TRBD1, 6 bases. V gave up 3 bases and J gave up 6 bases, with 9 bases separating them. This CDR3 region has 14 residues. CDR1 SGHTA and CDR2 FQGNSA come from the germline V gene. CDR3: CASSLAQGNSPLHF. For the CDR3, the DNA is TGTGCCAGCAGCTTGGCACAGGGTAATTCACCCCTCCACTTT.

The chain recombines TRBV20-1 with TRBJ2-3; TRBD2 is a possible D gene (6 bases). V dropped 3 bases and J dropped 0 bases, with 13 bases sitting between them. Per the germline V gene, CDR1 is DFQATT and CDR2 is SNEGSKA (reference sequence). The CDR3 is made up of 15 amino acids. The CDR3 spells CSASLDSGSTDTQYF. The CDR3 DNA is TGCAGTGCTAGCCTTGATAGCGGCAGCACAGATACGCAGTATTTT.

This clonotype was detected only a few times. The rearrangement joins TRBV12-3 or TRBV12-4 to TRBJ1-3; D not resolved. Trimming left V 6 bases short and J 0 bases short, with 12 bases between. CDR3 length: 15 residues. The CDR3 DNA sequence: TGTGCCAGCAGCCATTCGGGGAGCTCTGGAAACACCATATATTTT. Translated, it gives CASSHSGSSGNTIYF.

The chain joins TRBV20-1 to TRBJ1-5; perhaps TRBD1 as D (6 bases). From germline, CDR1 is DFQATT and CDR2 SNEGSKA (reference sequence). This CDR3 is 17 amino acids long. The ends were cut back, 3 bases at V and 0 bases at J, with 18 bases in the middle. The CDR3 loop reads CSARPGGALYSNQPQHF. The CDR3 DNA sequence: TGCAGTGCTAGGCCCGGGGGGGCGCTATATAGCAATCAGCCCCAGCATTTT.

The chain joins TRBV9 to TRBJ1-3; no firm D call. CDR1 is SGDLS, CDR2 YYNGEE, per germline. This CDR3 contains 18 residues. Trimming stripped 5 bases from V and 1 base from J, with 22 bases between. CDR3 nucleotide sequence: TGTGCCAGCAGGAAAGCAGGCGTGACCGGGTTGTCTGGAAACACCATATATTTT. As protein: CASRKAGVTGLSGNTIYF.